This TCR beta chain comes out of a study of T cells in Graves' hyperthyroidism and ophthalmopathy. Researchers took RNA transcripts and amplified the TCR beta CDR3 regions from them. A set of HTBI primers served as the primers for a first-round RT-PCR of the TCR CDR3. TCRdb fed the multiplex PCR reads into MiXCR, producing one record per CDR3 protein. The repertoire includes fewer than 900,000 distinct CDR3 sequences, roughly 17% of them detected once, and roughly 8% sits in the top ten. For Graves' hyperthyroidism to be stable, ophthalmopathy could not progress within 18 months. A patient was excluded if there was uncontrolled infection, other autoimmune disease, pregnancy or lactation. General observations from the study: Separating ophthalmopathy from stable hyperthyroidism was achieved by a 13 V-J model. Ophthalmopathy, which appeared later, was predicted by the model a median approximately six months before onset.

Trimming pared 1 base from V and 2 bases from J, leaving 12 bases between. Germline CDR1 reads LGHNA; CDR2 reads YSLEER. There are 16 residues in the CDR3. On this clonotype: Its target is not known.

The origin of this receptor is a man aged 18 to 35 with Graves' hyperthyroidism. Sample: blood. The chain has TRBV4-3 and TRBJ2-1; D is unresolved. The CDR3 DNA reads TGCGCCAGCAGCCAAGGTGTGACCCCTACCTACAATGAGCAGTTCTTC. As protein: CASSQGVTPTYNEQFF.